The clone carrying this T cell receptor beta chain was recorded many times. These data belong to a study of breast tumors, draining lymph nodes, adjacent tissues. TCRdb re-analysed the multiplex PCR reads in MiXCR, keeping a single row per CDR3 protein. The data contain about 130,000 distinct CDR3 sequences, 20% to 25% of them singletons. J lost 3 bases, V lost 5 bases, and 3 bases had no gene match. CDR1 LNHDA and CDR2 SQIVND come from the germline V gene (reference sequence). The CDR3 runs 15 residues. Axillary draining lymph nodes of breast cancer patients supplied the node samples. The TCR was taken from a female donor with breast cancer. Some clones in this sample may be carry-over from other donors' samples. V and J are TRBV19 and TRBJ2-1; 11 positions match TRBD2. Sequenced input: axillary lymph node tissue. The CDR3 here is CASSLAGGGYNEQFF. CDR3 in DNA: TGTGCCAGTAGTCTAGCGGGAGGTGGCTACAATGAGCAGTTCTTC.